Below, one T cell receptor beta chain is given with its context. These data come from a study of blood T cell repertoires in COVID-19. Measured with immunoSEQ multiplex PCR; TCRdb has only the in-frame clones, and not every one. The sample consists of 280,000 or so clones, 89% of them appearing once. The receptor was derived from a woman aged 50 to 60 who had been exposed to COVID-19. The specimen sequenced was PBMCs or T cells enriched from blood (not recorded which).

The CDR3 DNA reads as TGTGCCATCAGTGAGTCAAACAGGGCGAATGAGCAGTTCTTC. It yields the protein CAISESNRANEQFF. The chain links TRBV10-3 to TRBJ2-1, with D perhaps TRBD1 (6 bases). Trimming stripped 0 bases from V and 7 bases from J, with 10 bases between. The CDR3 consists of 14 residues. Germline values: CDR1 ENHRY, CDR2 SYGVKD.